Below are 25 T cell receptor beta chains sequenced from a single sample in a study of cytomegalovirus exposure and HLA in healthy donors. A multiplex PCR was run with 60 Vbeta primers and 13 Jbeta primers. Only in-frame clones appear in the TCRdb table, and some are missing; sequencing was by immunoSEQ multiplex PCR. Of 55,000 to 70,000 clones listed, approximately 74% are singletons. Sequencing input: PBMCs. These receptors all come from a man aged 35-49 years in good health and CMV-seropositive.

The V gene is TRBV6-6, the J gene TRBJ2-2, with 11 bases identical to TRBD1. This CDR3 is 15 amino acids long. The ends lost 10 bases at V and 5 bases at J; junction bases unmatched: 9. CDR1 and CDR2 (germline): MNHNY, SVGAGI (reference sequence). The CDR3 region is CATSPGQGGTGELFF. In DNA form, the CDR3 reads TGTGCCACCTCACCGGGACAGGGGGGGACCGGGGAGCTGTTTTTT.

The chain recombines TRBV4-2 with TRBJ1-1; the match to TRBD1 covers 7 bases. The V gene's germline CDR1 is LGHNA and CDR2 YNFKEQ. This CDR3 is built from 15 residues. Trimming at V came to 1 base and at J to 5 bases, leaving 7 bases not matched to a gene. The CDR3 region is CASSQAQGGGTEAFF. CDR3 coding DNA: TGTGCCAGCAGCCAAGCCCAGGGGGGTGGGACTGAAGCTTTCTTT.

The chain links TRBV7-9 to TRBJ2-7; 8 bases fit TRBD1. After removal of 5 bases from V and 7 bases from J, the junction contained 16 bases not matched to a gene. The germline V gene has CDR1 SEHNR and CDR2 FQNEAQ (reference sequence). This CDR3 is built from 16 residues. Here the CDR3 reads CASSPGGGTGRGEQYF. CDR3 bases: TGTGCCAGCAGCCCTGGGGGTGGGACAGGCCGCGGGGAGCAGTACTTC.

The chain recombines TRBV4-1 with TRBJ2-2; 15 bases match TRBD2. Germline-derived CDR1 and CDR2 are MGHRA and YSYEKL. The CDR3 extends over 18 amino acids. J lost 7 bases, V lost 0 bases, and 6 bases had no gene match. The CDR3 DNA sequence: TGCGCCAGCAGCCAAGATTGGAGGACTAGCGGGGGGGGCGGGGAGCTGTTTTTT. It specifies CASSQDWRTSGGGGELFF.

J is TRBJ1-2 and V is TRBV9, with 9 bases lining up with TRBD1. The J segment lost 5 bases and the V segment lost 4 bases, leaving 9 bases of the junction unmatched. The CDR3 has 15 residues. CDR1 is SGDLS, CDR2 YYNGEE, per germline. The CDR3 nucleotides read TGTGCCAGCAGCCCCTCAGGGACAGGGAATTATGGCTACACCTTC. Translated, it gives CASSPSGTGNYGYTF.

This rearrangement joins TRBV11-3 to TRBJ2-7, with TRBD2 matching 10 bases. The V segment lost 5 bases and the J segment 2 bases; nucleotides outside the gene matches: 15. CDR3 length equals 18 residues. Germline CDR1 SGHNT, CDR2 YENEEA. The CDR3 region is CASSPRVAGGLPPYEQYF. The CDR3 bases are TGTGCCAGCAGCCCGCGGGTAGCGGGAGGACTGCCTCCCTACGAGCAGTACTTC.

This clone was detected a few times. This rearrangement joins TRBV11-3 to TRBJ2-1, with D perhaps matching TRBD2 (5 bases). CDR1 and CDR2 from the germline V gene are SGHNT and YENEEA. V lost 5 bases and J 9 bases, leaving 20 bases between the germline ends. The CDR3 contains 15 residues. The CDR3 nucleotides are TGTGCCAGCAGCGCAACAATAGCTAGCAGAGCTGAGCAGTTCTTC. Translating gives CASSATIASRAEQFF.

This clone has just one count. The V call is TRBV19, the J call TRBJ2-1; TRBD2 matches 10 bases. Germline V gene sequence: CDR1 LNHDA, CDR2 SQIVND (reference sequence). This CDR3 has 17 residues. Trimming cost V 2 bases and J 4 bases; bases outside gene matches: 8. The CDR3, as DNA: TGTGCCAGTAGTATATCCTCTAGCGGGGGAGTGTACAATGAGCAGTTCTTC. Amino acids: CASSISSSGGVYNEQFF. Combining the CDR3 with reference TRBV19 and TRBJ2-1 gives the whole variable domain DGGITQSPKYLFRKEGQNVTLSCEQNLNHDAMYWYRQDPGQGLRLIYYSQIVNDFQKGDIAEGYSVSREKKESFPLTVTSAQKNPTAFYLCASSISSSGGVYNEQFFGPGTRLTVL.

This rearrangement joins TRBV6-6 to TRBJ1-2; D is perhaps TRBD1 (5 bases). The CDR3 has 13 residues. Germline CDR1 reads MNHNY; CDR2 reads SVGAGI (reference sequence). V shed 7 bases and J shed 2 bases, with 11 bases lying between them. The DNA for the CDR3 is TGTGCCAGCATTTTCGACAGAAACTATGGCTACACCTTC. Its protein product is CASIFDRNYGYTF.

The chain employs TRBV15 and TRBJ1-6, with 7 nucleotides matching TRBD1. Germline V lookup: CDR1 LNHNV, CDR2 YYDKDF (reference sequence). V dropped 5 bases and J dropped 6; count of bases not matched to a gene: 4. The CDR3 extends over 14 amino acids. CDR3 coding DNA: TGTGCCACCAGCCCCCGGGACAGTAATTCACCCCTCCACTTT. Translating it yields CATSPRDSNSPLHF.

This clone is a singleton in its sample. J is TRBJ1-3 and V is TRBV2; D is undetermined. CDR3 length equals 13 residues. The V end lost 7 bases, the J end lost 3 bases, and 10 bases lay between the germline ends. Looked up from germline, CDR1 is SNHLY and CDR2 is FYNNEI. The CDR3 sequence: CASTGVGGNTIYF. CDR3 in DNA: TGTGCCAGCACGGGTGTTGGTGGAAACACCATATATTTT.

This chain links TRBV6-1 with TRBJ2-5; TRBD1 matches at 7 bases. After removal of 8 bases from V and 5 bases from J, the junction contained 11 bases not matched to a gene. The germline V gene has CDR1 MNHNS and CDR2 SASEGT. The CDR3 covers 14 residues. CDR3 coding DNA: TGTGCCAGCGCCCACGGACAGGTTTGGGAGACCCAGTACTTC. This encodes CASAHGQVWETQYF.

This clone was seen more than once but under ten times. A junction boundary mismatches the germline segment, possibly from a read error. The DNA for the CDR3 is TGTGCTAGCAGCTTCGGGTCCTCATTTGAGCAGTTCTTC. Encoded protein: CASSFGSSFEQFF. The gene calls are TRBV7-7 and TRBJ2-1; the D is unclear. The germline V gene encodes CDR1 SSHAT and CDR2 FNYEAQ (reference sequence). The CDR3 has 13 amino acids. Full variable domain (missing parts from reference TRBV7-7 and TRBJ2-1): GAGVSQSPRYKVTKRGQDVTLRCDPISSHATLYWYQQALGQGPEFLTYFNYEAQPDKSGLPSDRFSAERPEGSISTLTIQRTEQRDSAMYRCASSFGSSFEQFFGPGTRLTVL.

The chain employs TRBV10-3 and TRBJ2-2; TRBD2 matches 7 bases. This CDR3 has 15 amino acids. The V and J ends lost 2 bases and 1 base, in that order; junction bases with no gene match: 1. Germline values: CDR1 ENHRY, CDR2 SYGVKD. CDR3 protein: CAISESGENTGELFF. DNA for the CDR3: TGTGCCATCAGTGAGAGCGGGGAGAACACCGGGGAGCTGTTTTTT.

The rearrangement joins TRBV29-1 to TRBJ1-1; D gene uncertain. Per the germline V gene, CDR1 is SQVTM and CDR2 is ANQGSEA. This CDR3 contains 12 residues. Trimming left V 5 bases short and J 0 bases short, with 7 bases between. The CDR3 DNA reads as TGCAGCGTTTCGCGTATGAACACTGAAGCTTTCTTT. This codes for CSVSRMNTEAFF.

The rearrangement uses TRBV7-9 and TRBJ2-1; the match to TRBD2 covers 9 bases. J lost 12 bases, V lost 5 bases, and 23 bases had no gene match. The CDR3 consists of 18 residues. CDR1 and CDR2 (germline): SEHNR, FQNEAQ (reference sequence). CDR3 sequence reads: CASSPTGVAGDQTWVQFF. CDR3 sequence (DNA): TGTGCCAGCAGCCCAACCGGAGTAGCGGGAGACCAAACTTGGGTGCAGTTCTTC.

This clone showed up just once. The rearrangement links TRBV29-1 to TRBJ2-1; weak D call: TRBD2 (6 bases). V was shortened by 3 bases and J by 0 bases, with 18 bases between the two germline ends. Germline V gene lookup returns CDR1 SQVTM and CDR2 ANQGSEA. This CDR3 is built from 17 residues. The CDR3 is CSVEAFSGTSSYNEQFF. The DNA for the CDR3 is TGCAGCGTTGAGGCCTTTAGCGGCACAAGCTCCTACAATGAGCAGTTCTTC.

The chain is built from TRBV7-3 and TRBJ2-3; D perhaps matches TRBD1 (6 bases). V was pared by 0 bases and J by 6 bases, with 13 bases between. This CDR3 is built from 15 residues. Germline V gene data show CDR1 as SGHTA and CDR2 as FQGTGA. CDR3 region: CASSLTGHRVDTQYF. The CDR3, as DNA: TGTGCCAGCAGCTTAACGGGACACAGGGTGGATACGCAGTATTTT.

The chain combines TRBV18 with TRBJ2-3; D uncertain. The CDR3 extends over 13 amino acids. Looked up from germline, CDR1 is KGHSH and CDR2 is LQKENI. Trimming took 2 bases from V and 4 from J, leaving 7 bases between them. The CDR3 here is CASSPNGADTQYF. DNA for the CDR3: TGTGCCAGCTCACCAAACGGAGCAGATACGCAGTATTTT.

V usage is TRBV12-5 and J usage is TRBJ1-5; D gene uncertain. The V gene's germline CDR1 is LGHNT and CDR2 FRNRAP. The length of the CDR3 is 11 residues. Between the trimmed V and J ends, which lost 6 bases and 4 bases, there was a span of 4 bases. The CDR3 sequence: CASGQNQPQHF. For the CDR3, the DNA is TGTGCTAGTGGACAAAATCAGCCCCAGCATTTT. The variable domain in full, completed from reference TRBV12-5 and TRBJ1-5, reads DARVTQTPRHKVTEMGQEVTMRCQPILGHNTVFWYRQTMMQGLELLAYFRNRAPLDDSGMPKDRFSAEMPDATLATLKIQPSEPRDSAVYFCASGQNQPQHFGDGTRLSIL.

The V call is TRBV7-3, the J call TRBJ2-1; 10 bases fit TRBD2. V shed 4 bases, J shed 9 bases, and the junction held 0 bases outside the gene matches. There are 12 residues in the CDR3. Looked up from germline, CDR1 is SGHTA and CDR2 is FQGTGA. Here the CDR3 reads CASSSSGGEQFF. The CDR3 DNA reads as TGTGCCAGCAGCTCTAGCGGGGGTGAGCAGTTCTTC.

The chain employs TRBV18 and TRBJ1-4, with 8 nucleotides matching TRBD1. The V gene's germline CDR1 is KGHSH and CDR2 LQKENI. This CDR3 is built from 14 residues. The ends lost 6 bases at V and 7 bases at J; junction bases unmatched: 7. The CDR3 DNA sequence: TGTGCCAGCTCGCCGGGACAGGCGCGTGAAAAACTGTTTTTT. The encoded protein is CASSPGQAREKLFF.

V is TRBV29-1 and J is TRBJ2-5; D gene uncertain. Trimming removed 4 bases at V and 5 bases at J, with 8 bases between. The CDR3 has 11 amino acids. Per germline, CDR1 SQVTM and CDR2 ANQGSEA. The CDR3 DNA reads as TGCAGCGTTGGCCTTCGGGAGACCCAGTACTTC. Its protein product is CSVGLRETQYF.

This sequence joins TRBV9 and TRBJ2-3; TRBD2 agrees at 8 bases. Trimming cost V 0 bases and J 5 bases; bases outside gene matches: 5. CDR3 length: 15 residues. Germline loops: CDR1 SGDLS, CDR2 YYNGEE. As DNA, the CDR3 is TGTGCCAGCAGCGTAGTAGGACTAGCCGGAGATACGCAGTATTTT. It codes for CASSVVGLAGDTQYF.

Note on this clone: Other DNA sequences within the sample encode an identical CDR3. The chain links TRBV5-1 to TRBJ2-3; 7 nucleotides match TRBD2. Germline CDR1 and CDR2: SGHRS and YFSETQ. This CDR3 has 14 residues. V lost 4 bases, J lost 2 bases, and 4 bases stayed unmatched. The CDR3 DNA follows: TGCGCCAGCAGCCCGGGGGGTCTCACAGATACGCAGTATTTT. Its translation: CASSPGGLTDTQYF.